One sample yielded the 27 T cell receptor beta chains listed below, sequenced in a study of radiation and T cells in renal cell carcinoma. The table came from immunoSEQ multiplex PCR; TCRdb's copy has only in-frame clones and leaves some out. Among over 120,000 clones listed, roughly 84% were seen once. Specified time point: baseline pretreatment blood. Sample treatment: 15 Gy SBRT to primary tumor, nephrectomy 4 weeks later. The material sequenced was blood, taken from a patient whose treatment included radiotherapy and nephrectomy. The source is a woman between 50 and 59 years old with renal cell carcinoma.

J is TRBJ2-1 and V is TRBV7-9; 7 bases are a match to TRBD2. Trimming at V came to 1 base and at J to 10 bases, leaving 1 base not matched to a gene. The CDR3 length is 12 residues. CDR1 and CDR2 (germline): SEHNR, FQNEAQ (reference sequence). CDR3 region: CASSLEAGEQFF. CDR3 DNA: TGTGCCAGCAGCTTAGAAGCGGGGGAGCAGTTCTTC. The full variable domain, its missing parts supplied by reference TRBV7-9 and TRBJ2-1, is DTGVSQNPRHKITKRGQNVTFRCDPISEHNRLYWYRQTLGQGPEFLTYFQNEAQLEKSRLLSDRFSAERPKGSFSTLEIQRTEQGDSAMYLCASSLEAGEQFFGPGTRLTVL.

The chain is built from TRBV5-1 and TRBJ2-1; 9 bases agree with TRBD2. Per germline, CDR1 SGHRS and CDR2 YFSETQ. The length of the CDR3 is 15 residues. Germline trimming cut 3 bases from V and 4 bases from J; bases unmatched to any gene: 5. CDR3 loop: CASSWSGGPYNEQFF. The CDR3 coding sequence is TGCGCCAGCAGCTGGAGCGGGGGGCCTTACAATGAGCAGTTCTTC. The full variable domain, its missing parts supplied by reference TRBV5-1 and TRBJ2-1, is KAGVTQTPRYLIKTRGQQVTLSCSPISGHRSVSWYQQTPGQGLQFLFEYFSETQRNKGNFPGRFSGRQFSNSRSEMNVSTLELGDSALYLCASSWSGGPYNEQFFGPGTRLTVL.

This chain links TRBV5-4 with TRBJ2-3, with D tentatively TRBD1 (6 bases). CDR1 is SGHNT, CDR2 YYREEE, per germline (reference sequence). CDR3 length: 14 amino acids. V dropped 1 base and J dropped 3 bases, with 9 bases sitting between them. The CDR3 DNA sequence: TGTGCCAGCAGCTTGTTAGGGGGTACAGATACGCAGTATTTT. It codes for CASSLLGGTDTQYF. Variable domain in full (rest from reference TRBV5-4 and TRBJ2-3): ETGVTQSPTHLIKTRGQQVTLRCSSQSGHNTVSWYQQALGQGPQFIFQYYREEENGRGNFPPRFSGLQFPNYSSELNVNALELDDSALYLCASSLLGGTDTQYFGPGTRLTVL.

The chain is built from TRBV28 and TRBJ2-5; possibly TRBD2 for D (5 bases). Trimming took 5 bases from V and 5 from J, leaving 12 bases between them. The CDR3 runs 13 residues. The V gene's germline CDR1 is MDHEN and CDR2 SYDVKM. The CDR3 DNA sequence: TGTGCCAGCAGTGGACTCATTCGGGAGACCCAGTACTTC. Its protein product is CASSGLIRETQYF.

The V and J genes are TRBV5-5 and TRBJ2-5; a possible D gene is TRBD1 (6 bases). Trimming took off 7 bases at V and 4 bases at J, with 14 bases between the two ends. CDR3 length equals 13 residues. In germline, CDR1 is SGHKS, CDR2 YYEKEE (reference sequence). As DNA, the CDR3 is TGTGCCAGCTCTTGGACAGCCGCAGAGACCCAGTACTTC. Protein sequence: CASSWTAAETQYF.

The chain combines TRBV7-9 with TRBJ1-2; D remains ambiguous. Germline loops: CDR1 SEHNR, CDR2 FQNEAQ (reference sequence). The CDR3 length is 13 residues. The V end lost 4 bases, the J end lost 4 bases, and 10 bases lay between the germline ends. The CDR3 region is CASSSGESYGYTF. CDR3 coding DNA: TGTGCCAGCAGCTCTGGGGAGAGCTATGGCTACACCTTC.

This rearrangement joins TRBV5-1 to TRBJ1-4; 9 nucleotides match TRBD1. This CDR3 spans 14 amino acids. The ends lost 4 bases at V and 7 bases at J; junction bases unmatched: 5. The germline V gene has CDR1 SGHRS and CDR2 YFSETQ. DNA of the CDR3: TGCGCCAGCAGCCGGGACAGGGTCGGTGAAAAACTGTTTTTT. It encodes CASSRDRVGEKLFF.

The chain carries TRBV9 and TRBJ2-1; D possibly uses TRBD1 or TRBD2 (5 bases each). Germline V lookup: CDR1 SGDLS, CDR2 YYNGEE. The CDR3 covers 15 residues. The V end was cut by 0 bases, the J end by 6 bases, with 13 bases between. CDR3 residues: CASSVGLGTGNEQFF. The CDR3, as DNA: TGTGCCAGCAGCGTAGGTCTCGGGACGGGCAATGAGCAGTTCTTC.

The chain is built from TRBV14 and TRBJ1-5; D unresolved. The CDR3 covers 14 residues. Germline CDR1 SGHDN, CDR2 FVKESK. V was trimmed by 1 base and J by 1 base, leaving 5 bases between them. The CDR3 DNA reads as TGTGCCAGCAGCCAAGGGCGGAGCAATCAGCCCCAGCATTTT. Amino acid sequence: CASSQGRSNQPQHF.

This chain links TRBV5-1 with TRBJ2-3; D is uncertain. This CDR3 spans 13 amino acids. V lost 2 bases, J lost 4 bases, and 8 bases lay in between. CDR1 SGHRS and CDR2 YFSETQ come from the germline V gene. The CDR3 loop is CASSLVAPDTQYF. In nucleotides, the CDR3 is TGCGCCAGCAGCTTAGTGGCGCCAGATACGCAGTATTTT.

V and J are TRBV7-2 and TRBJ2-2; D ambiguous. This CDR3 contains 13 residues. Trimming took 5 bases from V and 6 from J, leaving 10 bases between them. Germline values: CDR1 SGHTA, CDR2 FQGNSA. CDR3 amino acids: CASSPTGPGELFF. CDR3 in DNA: TGTGCCAGCAGCCCGACCGGTCCCGGGGAGCTGTTTTTT.

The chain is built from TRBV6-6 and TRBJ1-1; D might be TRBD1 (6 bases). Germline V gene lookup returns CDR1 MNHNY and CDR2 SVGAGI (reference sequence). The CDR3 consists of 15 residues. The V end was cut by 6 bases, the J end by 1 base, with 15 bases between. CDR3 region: CASRPYGTRNTEAFF. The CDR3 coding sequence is TGTGCCAGCAGGCCTTACGGGACAAGGAACACTGAAGCTTTCTTT.

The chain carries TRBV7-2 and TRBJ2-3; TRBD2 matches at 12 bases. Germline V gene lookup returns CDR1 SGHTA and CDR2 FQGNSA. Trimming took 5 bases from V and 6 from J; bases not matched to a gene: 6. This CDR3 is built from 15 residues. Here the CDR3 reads CASSMLAGGLDTQYF. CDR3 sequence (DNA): TGTGCCAGCAGCATGCTAGCGGGGGGGCTTGATACGCAGTATTTT. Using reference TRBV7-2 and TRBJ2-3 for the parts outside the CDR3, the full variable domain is GAGVSQSPSNKVTEKGKDVELRCDPISGHTALYWYRQSLGQGLEFLIYFQGNSAPDKSGLPSDRFSAERTGGSVSTLTIQRTQQEDSAVYLCASSMLAGGLDTQYFGPGTRLTVL.

For the CDR3, the DNA is TGTGCCAGCTCACCCGGGACAGGATTAAATCAGCCCCAGCATTTT. This encodes CASSPGTGLNQPQHF. V gene TRBV18 combines with J gene TRBJ1-5; 8 bases map to TRBD1. CDR1 and CDR2 from the germline V gene are KGHSH and LQKENI. After removal of 3 bases from V and 4 bases from J, the junction contained 5 bases not matched to a gene. The CDR3 has 15 amino acids.

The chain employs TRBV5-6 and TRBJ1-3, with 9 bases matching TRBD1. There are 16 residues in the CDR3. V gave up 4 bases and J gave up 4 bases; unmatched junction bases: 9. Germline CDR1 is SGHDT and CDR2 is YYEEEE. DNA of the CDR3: TGTGCCAGCAGCCTGCTCACAGGGGGCCTAGGAAACACCATATATTTT. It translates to CASSLLTGGLGNTIYF. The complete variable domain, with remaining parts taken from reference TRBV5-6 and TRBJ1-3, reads DAGVTQSPTHLIKTRGQQVTLRCSPKSGHDTVSWYQQALGQGPQFIFQYYEEEERQRGNFPDRFSGHQFPNYSSELNVNALLLGDSALYLCASSLLTGGLGNTIYFGEGSWLTVV.

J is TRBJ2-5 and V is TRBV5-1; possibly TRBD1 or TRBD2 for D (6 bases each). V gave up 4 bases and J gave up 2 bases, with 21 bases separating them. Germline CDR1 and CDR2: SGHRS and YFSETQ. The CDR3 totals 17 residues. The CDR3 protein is CASSPPSTGGLQETQYF. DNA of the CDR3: TGCGCCAGCAGCCCCCCCAGTACCGGGGGCCTTCAAGAGACCCAGTACTTC. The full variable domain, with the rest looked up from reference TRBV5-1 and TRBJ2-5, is KAGVTQTPRYLIKTRGQQVTLSCSPISGHRSVSWYQQTPGQGLQFLFEYFSETQRNKGNFPGRFSGRQFSNSRSEMNVSTLELGDSALYLCASSPPSTGGLQETQYFGPGTRLLVL.

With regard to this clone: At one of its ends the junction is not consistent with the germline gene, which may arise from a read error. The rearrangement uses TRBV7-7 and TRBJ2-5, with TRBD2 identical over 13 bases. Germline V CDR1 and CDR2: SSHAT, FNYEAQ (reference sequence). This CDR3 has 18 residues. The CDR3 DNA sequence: TGTGCTAGCAGCTCGACTAGCGGGGGGCCAAACCCCCCAGGGACCCAGTACTTC. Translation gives CASSSTSGGPNPPGTQYF.

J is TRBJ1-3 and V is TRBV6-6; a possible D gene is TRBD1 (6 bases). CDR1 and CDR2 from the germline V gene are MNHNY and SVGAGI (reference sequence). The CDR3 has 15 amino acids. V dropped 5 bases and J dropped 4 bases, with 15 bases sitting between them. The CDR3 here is CASSITGTSGNTIYF. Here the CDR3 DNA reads TGTGCCAGCAGTATCACCGGGACATCCGGAAACACCATATATTTT.

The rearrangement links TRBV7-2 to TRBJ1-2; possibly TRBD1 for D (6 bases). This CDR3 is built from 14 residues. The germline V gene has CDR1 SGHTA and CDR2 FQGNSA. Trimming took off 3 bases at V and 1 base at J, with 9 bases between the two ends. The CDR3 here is CASSFSGDNYGYTF. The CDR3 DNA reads TGTGCCAGCAGCTTTTCAGGGGATAACTATGGCTACACCTTC.

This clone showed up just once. CDR3 sequence (DNA): TGTGCCAGCAGTTCAATTGCGGGGGGGCCGATCTACGAGCAGTACTTC. This gives the protein CASSSIAGGPIYEQYF. V is TRBV6-5 and J is TRBJ2-7; 9 bases map to TRBD2. V lost 4 bases, J lost 3 bases, and 10 bases stayed unmatched. This CDR3 is 16 amino acids long. Per germline, CDR1 MNHEY and CDR2 SVGAGI.

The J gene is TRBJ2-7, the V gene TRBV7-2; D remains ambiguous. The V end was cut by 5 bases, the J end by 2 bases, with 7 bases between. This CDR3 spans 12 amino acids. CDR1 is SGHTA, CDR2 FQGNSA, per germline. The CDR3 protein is CASSPRTYEQYF. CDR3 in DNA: TGTGCCAGCAGCCCTAGGACCTACGAGCAGTACTTC.

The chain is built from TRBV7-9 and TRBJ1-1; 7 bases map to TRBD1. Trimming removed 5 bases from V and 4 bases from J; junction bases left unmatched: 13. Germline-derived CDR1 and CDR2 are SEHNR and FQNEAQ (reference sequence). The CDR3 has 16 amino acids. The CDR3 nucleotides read TGTGCCAGCAGCCAAAGCTTGACAGGGAAAGGCACTGAAGCTTTCTTT. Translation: CASSQSLTGKGTEAFF.

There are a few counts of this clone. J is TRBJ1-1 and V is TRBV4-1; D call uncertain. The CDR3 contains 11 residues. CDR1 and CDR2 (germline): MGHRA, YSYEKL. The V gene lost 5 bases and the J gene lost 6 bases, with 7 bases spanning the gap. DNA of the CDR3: TGCGCCAGCAGCAAAGGCTCTGAAGCTTTCTTT. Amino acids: CASSKGSEAFF.

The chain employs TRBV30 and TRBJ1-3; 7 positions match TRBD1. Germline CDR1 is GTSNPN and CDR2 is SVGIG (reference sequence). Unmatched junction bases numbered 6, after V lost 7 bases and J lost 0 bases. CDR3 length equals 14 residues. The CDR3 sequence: CASDRPNSGNTIYF. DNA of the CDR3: TGTGCCTCGGACAGGCCTAACTCTGGAAACACCATATATTTT.

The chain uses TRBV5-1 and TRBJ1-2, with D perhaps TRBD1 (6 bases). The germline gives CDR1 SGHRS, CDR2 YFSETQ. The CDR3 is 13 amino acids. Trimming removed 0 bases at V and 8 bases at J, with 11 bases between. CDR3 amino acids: CASSLDREGGYTF. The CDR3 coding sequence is TGCGCCAGCAGCTTGGACAGGGAGGGAGGCTACACCTTC.

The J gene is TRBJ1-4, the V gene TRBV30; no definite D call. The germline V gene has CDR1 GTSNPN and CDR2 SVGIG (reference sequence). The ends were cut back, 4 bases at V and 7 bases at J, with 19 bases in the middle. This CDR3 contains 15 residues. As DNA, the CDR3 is TGTGCCTGGACTGCCGCGGGGTTCTTTAGTGAAAAACTGTTTTTT. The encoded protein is CAWTAAGFFSEKLFF. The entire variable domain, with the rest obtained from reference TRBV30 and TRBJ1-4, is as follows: SQTIHQWPATLVQPVGSPLSLECTVEGTSNPNLYWYRQAAGRGLQLLFYSVGIGQISSEVPQNLSASRPQDRQFILSSKKLLLSDSGFYLCAWTAAGFFSEKLFFGSGTQLSVL.

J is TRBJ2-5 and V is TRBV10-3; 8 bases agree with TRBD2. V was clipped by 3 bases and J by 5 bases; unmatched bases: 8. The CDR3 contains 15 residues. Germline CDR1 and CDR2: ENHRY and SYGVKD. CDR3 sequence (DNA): TGTGCCATCAGTGAACGAGCGGGGGCCGGGGAGACCCAGTACTTC. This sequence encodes CAISERAGAGETQYF.